These 17 T cell receptor beta chains were all obtained from the same sample, sequenced in a study of blood T cells in healthy people across ages. It was with a sample-barcoded 5' primer and a J-beta primer mix that a second PCR of roughly 7 to 12 cycles was run. TCRdb ran MiXCR on the 5' RACE reads and lists one entry per CDR3 protein. The sample carries almost 300,000 distinct CDR3 sequences, roughly 27% recorded once. Source material: blood. The receptors shown here come from a woman in her seventies in good health.

DNA for the CDR3: TGTGCCAGCAGAAGACAGGGAGGGGGTGAAAAACTGTTTTTT. It yields the protein CASRRQGGGEKLFF. The chain employs TRBV6-5 and TRBJ1-4; TRBD1 matches at 7 bases. The V and J ends lost 6 bases and 7 bases, in that order; junction bases with no gene match: 8. This CDR3 contains 14 residues. Per germline, CDR1 MNHEY and CDR2 SVGAGI.

This clonotype occurred many times. The V call is TRBV6-1, the J call TRBJ1-4; D not certain. Germline assignment: CDR1 MNHNS and CDR2 SASEGT. The length of the CDR3 is 16 residues. V was pared by 6 bases and J by 5 bases, with 19 bases between. CDR3 residues: CASRPDAQLLNEKLFF. The CDR3 bases are TGTGCCAGCAGACCGGACGCACAGCTTCTCAATGAAAAACTGTTTTTT.

A few counts support this clonotype. The CDR3 is CASSQAGFNEKLFF. CDR3 bases: TGTGCCAGCAGCCAAGCCGGGTTTAATGAAAAACTGTTTTTT. The rearrangement joins TRBV3-1 to TRBJ1-4; D unclear. Germline V CDR1 and CDR2: LGHDT, YNNKEL (reference sequence). V gave up 1 base and J gave up 4 bases, with 7 bases separating them. This CDR3 has 14 amino acids.

V gene TRBV7-9 combines with J gene TRBJ2-7, with D unclear. CDR3 length: 16 amino acids. Trimming removed 1 base from V and 2 bases from J, with 15 bases in between. Germline V lookup: CDR1 SEHNR, CDR2 FQNEAQ (reference sequence). CDR3 DNA: TGTGCCAGCAGCTTAGGACTGGGTGAAGAAGCCTACGAGCAGTACTTC. It codes for CASSLGLGEEAYEQYF.

The chain links TRBV14 to TRBJ2-5; no definite D call. The J call may be incorrect, as the DNA end agrees better with TRBJ2-7. CDR3 length equals 13 residues. The germline V gene encodes CDR1 SGHDN and CDR2 FVKESK. CDR3 loop: CASSRQDGGEQYF. The CDR3, as DNA: TGTGCCAGCAGCAGGCAGGACGGCGGCGAGCAGTACTTC.

This clonotype showed up many times. CDR3 DNA sequence: TGTGCCAGCAGCTCCGGGACAGGGCTCGAGCAGTACTTC. It codes for CASSSGTGLEQYF. The chain couples TRBV7-2 to TRBJ2-7; 9 bases map to TRBD1. Germline lookup yields CDR1 SGHTA and CDR2 FQGNSA. V was clipped by 4 bases and J by 6 bases; unmatched bases: 4. The CDR3 spans 13 residues.

The chain uses TRBV20-1 and TRBJ2-7, with D maybe TRBD1 (7 bases). V was trimmed by 6 bases and J by 4 bases, leaving 13 bases between them. The length of the CDR3 is 12 residues. Germline values: CDR1 DFQATT, CDR2 SNEGSKA (reference sequence). This chain's CDR3 is CSAGGQFYEQYF. The CDR3 DNA is TGCAGTGCGGGGGGACAGTTTTACGAGCAGTACTTC.

As for this clonotype: An end of the junction does not agree with germline; a read error may underlie this. The chain combines TRBV28 with TRBJ2-5, with D perhaps assigned TRBD1 or TRBD2 (5 bases each). There are 12 residues in the CDR3. Germline values: CDR1 MDHEN, CDR2 SYDVKM. The CDR3 DNA sequence: TGTGCCAGCAGTGTGTCACAGGCGGAGGAGTTCTTC. This translates into CASSVSQAEEFF.

CDR3 loop: CASSFRTTEPMNTEAFF. The CDR3 bases are TGCGCCAGCAGCTTCCGGACGACCGAGCCCATGAACACTGAAGCTTTCTTT. V and J are TRBV5-1 and TRBJ1-1; no firm D call. The CDR3 is 17 amino acids. Trimming took 2 bases from V and 0 from J, leaving 17 bases between them. Per germline, CDR1 SGHRS and CDR2 YFSETQ. Full variable domain (missing parts from reference TRBV5-1 and TRBJ1-1): KAGVTQTPRYLIKTRGQQVTLSCSPISGHRSVSWYQQTPGQGLQFLFEYFSETQRNKGNFPGRFSGRQFSNSRSEMNVSTLELGDSALYLCASSFRTTEPMNTEAFFGQGTRLTVV.

In its sample, this clonotype was seen many times. This chain joins TRBV20-1 and TRBJ2-5, with 8 bases that match TRBD1. Germline V gene sequence: CDR1 DFQATT, CDR2 SNEGSKA (reference sequence). The CDR3 is made up of 13 amino acids. Trimming took 6 bases from V and 2 from J; bases not matched to a gene: 5. In DNA form, the CDR3 reads TGCAGTGCCCCGGGACAGGCTCAAGAGACCCAGTACTTC. Protein product: CSAPGQAQETQYF.

The chain has TRBV7-2 and TRBJ1-1, with unresolved D. V was pared by 1 base and J by 5 bases, with 11 bases between. The germline V gene has CDR1 SGHTA and CDR2 FQGNSA. The CDR3 spans 14 residues. The CDR3, as DNA: TGTGCCAGCAGCTTAGGCAGTTTTAAGACTGAAGCTTTCTTT. Amino acids: CASSLGSFKTEAFF.

The sample holds one count of this clonotype. The rearrangement uses TRBV5-1 and TRBJ2-5, with 7 bases matching TRBD1. The J call may be incorrect, as the DNA end agrees better with TRBJ2-7. This CDR3 region has 13 residues. The germline V gene has CDR1 SGHRS and CDR2 YFSETQ. The CDR3 DNA is TGCGCCAGCAGCCCTTTGACAGGGTACGAGCAGTACTTC. This codes for CASSPLTGYEQYF.

The rearrangement links TRBV5-1 to TRBJ1-2; D gene uncertain. CDR1 SGHRS and CDR2 YFSETQ come from the germline V gene. V was cut by 5 bases and J by 11 bases, with 19 bases left in between. This CDR3 has 13 residues. DNA of the CDR3: TGCGCCAGCAGGGATGAGGGCCCCACCGCTTACACCTTC. Its translation is CASRDEGPTAYTF.

The chain has TRBV7-2 and TRBJ1-2; a possible D gene is TRBD1 (6 bases). CDR1 SGHTA and CDR2 FQGNSA come from the germline V gene. The CDR3 runs 15 residues. V was shortened by 5 bases and J by 8 bases, with 21 bases between the two germline ends. The CDR3 nucleotides are TGTGCCAGCAGCGAAGGGGGAAGTGAGGTTAGGGGCTACACCTTC. Its protein is CASSEGGSEVRGYTF.

V and J are TRBV9 and TRBJ1-2; 11 bases are a match to TRBD1. The CDR3 spans 15 residues. Germline lookup yields CDR1 SGDLS and CDR2 YYNGEE. The junction had 8 bases not matched to a gene; V was cut back by 3 bases and J by 7 bases. The CDR3 DNA reads TGTGCCAGCAGCGGGGAAGGGACAGGGGGAGTTGGCTACACCTTC. As protein: CASSGEGTGGVGYTF.

The genes are TRBV6-5 and TRBJ2-5; D unclear. TRBJ2-1 explains the end of the DNA better; the J call may be wrong. Germline V gives CDR1 MNHEY, CDR2 SVGAGI. The CDR3 runs 14 residues. CDR3 in amino acids: CASSPGGPYNEQFF. DNA for the CDR3: TGTGCCAGCAGCCCGGGCGGCCCCTACAATGAGCAGTTCTTC.

The chain carries TRBV20-1 and TRBJ2-5; 9 bases agree with TRBD2. The J call is doubtful: the DNA matches TRBJ2-7 better. The CDR3 covers 15 residues. The V gene's germline CDR1 is DFQATT and CDR2 SNEGSKA (reference sequence). CDR3 in amino acids: CSARAKREDCYEQYF. DNA of the CDR3: TGCAGTGCTAGAGCGAAGCGGGAGGACTGTTACGAGCAGTACTTC.